The present T cell receptor (beta chain) was sequenced within a study of beta chain features in type 1 diabetes. Study conclusions and caveats: Shorter TCRB CDR3s, moderately but significantly so, marked every one of the four CD4+ subsets in Type 1 diabetes patients.

This clone was found a few times. What it binds is unknown. The germline V gene encodes CDR1 MNHNS and CDR2 SASEGT. Trimming took off 4 bases at V and 7 bases at J, with 16 bases between the two ends. This CDR3 has 14 residues. Expressed TCRB transcripts got sequenced, as all isolated RNA was reverse transcribed. Assay used: immunoSEQ multiplex PCR; TCRdb lists only in-frame clones, some missing. The sample lists roughly 350,000 clones, around 9.6% occurring once. The chain has TRBV6-1 and TRBJ1-2; no reliable D call. Sequencing was carried out using central memory CD4+ T cells from blood. The origin of this receptor is a man aged 25-45 years with type 1 diabetes. The CDR3 loop reads CASSGTEPAGGYTF. The CDR3 DNA reads TGTGCCAGCAGTGGTACAGAACCAGCGGGTGGCTACACCTTC.